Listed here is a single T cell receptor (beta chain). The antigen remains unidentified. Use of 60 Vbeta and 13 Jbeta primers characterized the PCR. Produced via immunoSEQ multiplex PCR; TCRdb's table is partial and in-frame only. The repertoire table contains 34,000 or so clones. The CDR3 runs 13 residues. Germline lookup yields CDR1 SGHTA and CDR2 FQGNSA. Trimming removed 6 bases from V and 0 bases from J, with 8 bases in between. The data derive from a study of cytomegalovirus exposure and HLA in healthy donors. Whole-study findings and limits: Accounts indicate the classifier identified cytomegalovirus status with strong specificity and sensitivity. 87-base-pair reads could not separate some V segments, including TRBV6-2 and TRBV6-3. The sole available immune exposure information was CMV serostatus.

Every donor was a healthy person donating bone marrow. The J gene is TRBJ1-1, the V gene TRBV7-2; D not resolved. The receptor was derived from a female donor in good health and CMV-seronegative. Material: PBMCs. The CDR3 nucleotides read TGTGCCAGCAGGTCTTCTATGAACACTGAAGCTTTCTTT. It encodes CASRSSMNTEAFF. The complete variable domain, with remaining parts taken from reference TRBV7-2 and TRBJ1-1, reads GAGVSQSPSNKVTEKGKDVELRCDPISGHTALYWYRQSLGQGLEFLIYFQGNSAPDKSGLPSDRFSAERTGGSVSTLTIQRTQQEDSAVYLCASRSSMNTEAFFGQGTRLTVV.